These 2 T cell receptor beta chains were all obtained from the same sample, sequenced in a study of blood T cells in healthy people across ages. Then a second PCR, running about 6 to 11 cycles, was carried out with a sample-barcoded 5' primer and a J-beta primer mix. TCRdb fed the 5' RACE reads into MiXCR, producing one record per CDR3 protein. This table has 500,000 to 600,000 distinct CDR3 sequences, approximately 25% appearing once. The sequencing input was blood. All receptors come from a woman in her seventies in good health.

There are a few counts of this clonotype. The rearrangement joins TRBV6-5 to TRBJ2-5, with 9 bases identical to TRBD1. The V gene's germline CDR1 is MNHEY and CDR2 SVGAGI. This CDR3 region has 14 residues. Trimming removed 8 bases from V and 5 bases from J; junction bases left unmatched: 9. The CDR3 bases are TGTGCCAGCCGATCCGGGACAGGGAGGGAGACCCAGTACTTC. This codes for CASRSGTGRETQYF.

V and J are TRBV20-1 and TRBJ1-4, with 8 bases fitting TRBD1. Looked up from germline, CDR1 is DFQATT and CDR2 is SNEGSKA (reference sequence). The CDR3 is 15 residues long. V lost 0 bases and J lost 12; bases outside the gene matches: 12. For the CDR3, the DNA is TGCAGTGCTAGAGAGTGGGGCGGACAGGGAATAGAACTGTTTTTT. Its translation is CSAREWGGQGIELFF.